This TCR beta chain comes out of a study of early T cells in non-severe SARS-CoV-2 infection. The overall study: Sequencing of unsorted whole blood was done on bulk RNA, leaving chains unpaired. General observations from the study: Clonotype matching in VDJdb favored anti-spike CD8 responses and did not capture private and CD4 specificities.

In the library, individual cDNA molecules carried attached unique molecular identifiers. Using its own MiXCR run on the 5' RACE reads, TCRdb lists one record per CDR3 protein. The sample consists of about 69,000 distinct CDR3 sequences, roughly a tenth of them appearing once. With 6 bases removed from V and 4 bases from J, the gap between germline ends came to 18 bases. Per germline, CDR1 LNHDA and CDR2 SQIVND (reference sequence). CDR3 length equals 16 residues. About this clonotype: Its antigen is unidentified.

V usage is TRBV19 and J usage is TRBJ2-2; D unresolved. The clonotype originates from an adult who was a healthcare worker with PCR-confirmed SARS-CoV-2 infection or an uninfected control (not recorded which). Sequenced sample: whole blood. CDR3 in amino acids: CASSAASSWLTGELFF. CDR3 bases: TGTGCCAGTAGCGCAGCGTCTAGTTGGCTCACCGGGGAGCTGTTTTTT.